This T cell receptor beta chain was recovered during a study of shared clonotypes between healthy human individuals. Bulk PBMC genomic DNA spanned ten immunoSEQ deep plates. Clones were read by immunoSEQ multiplex PCR, and TCRdb kept only the in-frame ones, dropping some. This sample has roughly 490,000 clones, with approximately 80% found just once. The study enrolled healthy HIV-negative adults without recent acute infections or vaccinations as donors. With unsorted samples, genomic DNA was obtained from 90 million to 95 million PBMCs. Study-level findings and limits: The genetic and exposure-history diversity represented was limited by few donors.

The CDR3 is 14 amino acids. Germline V CDR1 and CDR2: SGDLS, YYNGEE. V lost 3 bases, J lost 6 bases, and 16 bases lay in between. Details on this clone: As yet, its antigen is unknown.

The chain couples TRBV9 to TRBJ2-7; D assignment may be TRBD1 or TRBD2 (5 bases each). The sequencing sample was made of PBMCs. The sequence came from a woman aged 40 to 55 in good health. Some clones in this sample may be carry-over from other donors' samples. Here the CDR3 DNA reads TGTGCCAGCAGCGCCGGGACGTCCACGGGCGAGCAGTACTTC. This encodes CASSAGTSTGEQYF.